A single T cell receptor beta chain is shown here with its context. No cognate antigen has been identified for it. There are no base qualities to consult, and no much larger clone falls within one base. Deletion took 6 bases off V and 2 bases off J, with a span of 13 bases between the germline ends. CDR1 DFQATT and CDR2 SNEGSKA were looked up in the germline V gene (reference sequence). Its CDR3 holds 13 amino acids, cysteine through phenylalanine. The read is trimmed to its CDR3 DNA, 39 bases read in frame from base 1. This entry is derived from a study of CD8 T cells in Susac syndrome (dated by TCRdb to the late 2010s). For the wider study: Whether CD8+ T cell activation and differentiation in Susac syndrome was antigen driven was tested using repertoire sequencing.

RNA was extracted using the RNeasy kit, and roughly 0.45 to 1 ug of the RNA was reverse transcribed with random hexamers. TCR beta CDR3 regions were amplified with the immunoSEQ multiplex PCR assay covering 54 Vbeta and 13 Jbeta segments. To correct PCR amplification bias, a synthetic template baseline was used for both primer optimization and computational correction. The study's own analysis went as follows. Reads were annotated to V, D and J genes per IMGT and analyzed with immunoSEQ Analyzer, keeping only productive sequences. Clonality was calculated as one minus the Shannon entropy normalized by log2 of the number of productive unique sequences. For each patient and control, public and private clones were evaluated within the 100 most prevalent clones. A clone was defined as Susac-specific if it was absent from the healthy and MS cohorts, from about 1,100 published viral clones and from other ImmuneACCESS disease sequences. The public reads were run again by TCRdb, first through fastp at Q25 and then through MiXCR, and only productive beta chains were kept. Identical CDR3 proteins give one entry, which carries the most common genes and DNA. These V and J calls originate from TCRdb's pipeline instead of the authors' own analysis. The sample contains roughly 120,000 distinct CDR3 sequences, roughly 93% of them found a single time. Clones ranked in the top ten supply around 0.085% of the sample.

Overall study outcomes, separate from this receptor: The study acknowledged that relatively few individuals were included in the TCR sequencing and HLA analysis.

Peripheral blood CD8+ and CD4+ T cells from healthy donors, Susac syndrome patients and multiple sclerosis patients were profiled using high-throughput TCR beta sequencing. Treatment-naive patients with stable or active relapsing-remitting disease fulfilling revised McDonald criteria were used as multiple sclerosis controls. CD8+ TEMRA cells were enriched by FACS, while bulk CD8+ and CD4+ T cells were purified by magnetic negative isolation. Blood was drawn into EDTA tubes, processed within 24 hours, and PBMCs were isolated by density gradient centrifugation. PBMCs intended for TCR sequencing were cryopreserved in liquid nitrogen and were subsequently thawed in a 37 degrees C water bath. The sorted or isolated CD4+, CD8+ and CD8+ TEMRA cells had a purity of 90% or higher.

The material sequenced was CD4+ T cells from PBMCs. The clonotype was recovered from a human donor with multiple sclerosis. Here the chain combines TRBV20-1 and TRBJ1-1; possibly the D gene is TRBD1, per 6 matching bases. The DNA reads as follows: TGCAGTGCCCTACAGGGCCCTAACACTGAAGCTTTCTTT. Its translation is CSALQGPNTEAFF.